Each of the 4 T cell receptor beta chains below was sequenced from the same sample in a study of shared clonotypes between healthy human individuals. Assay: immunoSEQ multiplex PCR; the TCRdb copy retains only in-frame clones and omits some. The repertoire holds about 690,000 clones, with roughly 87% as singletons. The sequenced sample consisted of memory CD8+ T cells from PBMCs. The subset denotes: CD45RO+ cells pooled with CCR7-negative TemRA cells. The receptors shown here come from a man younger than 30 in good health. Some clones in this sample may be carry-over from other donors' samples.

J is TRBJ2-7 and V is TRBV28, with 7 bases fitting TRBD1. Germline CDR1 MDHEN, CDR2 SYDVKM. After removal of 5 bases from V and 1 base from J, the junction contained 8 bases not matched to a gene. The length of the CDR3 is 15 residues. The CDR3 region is CASSPQDRRSYEQYF. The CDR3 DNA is TGTGCCAGCAGTCCGCAGGACAGGCGATCCTACGAGCAGTACTTC.

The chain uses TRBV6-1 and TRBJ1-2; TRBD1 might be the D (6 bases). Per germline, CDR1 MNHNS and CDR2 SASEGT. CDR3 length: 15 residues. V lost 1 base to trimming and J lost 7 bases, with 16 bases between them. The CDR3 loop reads CASSEVVQGGRGYTF. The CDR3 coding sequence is TGTGCCAGCAGTGAAGTGGTACAGGGCGGTCGTGGCTACACCTTC.

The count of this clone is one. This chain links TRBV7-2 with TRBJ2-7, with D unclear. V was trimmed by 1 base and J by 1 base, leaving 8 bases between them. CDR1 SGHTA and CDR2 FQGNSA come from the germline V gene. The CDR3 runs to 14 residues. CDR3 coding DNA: TGTGCCAGCAGCTTAGAGGCGAGGTCCTACGAGCAGTACTTC. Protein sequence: CASSLEARSYEQYF.

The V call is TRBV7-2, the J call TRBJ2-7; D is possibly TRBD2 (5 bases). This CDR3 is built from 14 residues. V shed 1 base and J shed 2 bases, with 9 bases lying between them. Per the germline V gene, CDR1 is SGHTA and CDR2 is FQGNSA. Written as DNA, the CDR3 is TGTGCCAGCAGCTTAGGGCGGGCCGCCTACGAGCAGTACTTC. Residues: CASSLGRAAYEQYF.